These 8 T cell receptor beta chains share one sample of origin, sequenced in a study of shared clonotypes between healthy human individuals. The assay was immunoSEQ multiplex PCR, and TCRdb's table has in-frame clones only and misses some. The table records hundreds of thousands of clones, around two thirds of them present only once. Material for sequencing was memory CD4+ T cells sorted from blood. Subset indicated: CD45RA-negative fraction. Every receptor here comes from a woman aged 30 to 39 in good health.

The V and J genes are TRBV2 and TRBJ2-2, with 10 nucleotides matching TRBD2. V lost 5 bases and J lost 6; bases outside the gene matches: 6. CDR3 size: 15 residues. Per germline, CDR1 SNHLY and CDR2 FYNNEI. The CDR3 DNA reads TGTGCCAGCAGTTTGCTAGCGGGAGTACCCGGGGAGCTGTTTTTT. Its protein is CASSLLAGVPGELFF.

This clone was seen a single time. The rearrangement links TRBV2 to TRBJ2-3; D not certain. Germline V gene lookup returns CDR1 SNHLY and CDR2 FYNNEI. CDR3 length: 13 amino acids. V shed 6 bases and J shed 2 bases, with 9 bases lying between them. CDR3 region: CASRTTYTDTQYF. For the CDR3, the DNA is TGTGCCAGCAGGACCACATACACAGATACGCAGTATTTT. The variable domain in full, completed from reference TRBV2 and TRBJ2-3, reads EPEVTQTPSHQVTQMGQEVILRCVPISNHLYFYWYRQILGQKVEFLVSFYNNEISEKSEIFDDQFSVERPDGSNFTLKIRSTKLEDSAMYFCASRTTYTDTQYFGPGTRLTVL.

CDR3 in amino acids: CASSFTGTLSTDTQYF. CDR3 sequence (DNA): TGTGCCAGCAGCTTTACGGGCACCCTCAGCACAGATACGCAGTATTTT. The V gene is TRBV7-2, the J gene TRBJ2-3; no definite D call. The CDR3 covers 16 residues. Trimming took 3 bases from V and 0 from J, leaving 13 bases between them. Germline V gene lookup returns CDR1 SGHTA and CDR2 FQGNSA.

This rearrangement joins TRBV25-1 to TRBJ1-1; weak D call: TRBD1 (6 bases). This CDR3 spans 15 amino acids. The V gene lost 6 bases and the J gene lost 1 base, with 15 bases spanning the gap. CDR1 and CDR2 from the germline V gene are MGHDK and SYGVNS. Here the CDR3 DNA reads TGTGCCAGCAGCCGTAGGGGGTGGGAGAACACTGAAGCTTTCTTT. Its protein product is CASSRRGWENTEAFF.

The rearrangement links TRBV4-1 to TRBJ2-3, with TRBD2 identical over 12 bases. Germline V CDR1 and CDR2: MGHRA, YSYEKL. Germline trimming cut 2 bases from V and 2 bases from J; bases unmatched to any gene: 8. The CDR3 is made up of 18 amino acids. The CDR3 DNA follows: TGCGCCAGCAGCCAATTATGGACTAGCGGGGTCACCACAGATACGCAGTATTTT. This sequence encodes CASSQLWTSGVTTDTQYF.

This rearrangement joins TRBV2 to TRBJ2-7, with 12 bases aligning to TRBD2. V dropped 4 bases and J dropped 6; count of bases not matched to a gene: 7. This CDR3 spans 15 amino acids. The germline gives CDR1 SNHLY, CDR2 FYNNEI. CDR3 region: CASSAILAGGFEQYF. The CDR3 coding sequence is TGTGCCAGCAGTGCGATCCTAGCGGGAGGGTTCGAGCAGTACTTC.

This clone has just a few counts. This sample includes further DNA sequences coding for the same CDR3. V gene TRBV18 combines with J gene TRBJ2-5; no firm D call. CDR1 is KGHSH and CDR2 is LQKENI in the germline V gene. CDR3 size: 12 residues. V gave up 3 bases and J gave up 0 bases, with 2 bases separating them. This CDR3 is CASSPDQETQYF. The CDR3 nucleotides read TGTGCCAGCTCACCGGACCAAGAGACCCAGTACTTC.

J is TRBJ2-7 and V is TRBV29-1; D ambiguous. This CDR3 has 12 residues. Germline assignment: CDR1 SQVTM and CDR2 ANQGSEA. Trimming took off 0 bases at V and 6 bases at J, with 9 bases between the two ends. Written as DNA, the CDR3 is TGCAGCGTTGAAGATCAACGGAGCGAGCAGTACTTC. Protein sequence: CSVEDQRSEQYF.